This TCR beta chain was identified during a study of identical twins. Study-wide points: Low generation probability was overrepresented in out-of-frame alpha sequences shared by twins. There was more out-of-frame TCR alpha sharing in monozygotic twins than models estimated. Abundant beta clonotypes from cord blood bore fewer insertions; memory repertoires lacked this pattern.

This CDR3 comprises 12 residues. V was clipped by 2 bases and J by 7 bases, with 8 bases between them. Worth noting for this clonotype: Its antigen is unidentified.

TCRdb called the 5' RACE reads again in MiXCR, with one record for every CDR3 protein. Of about 340,000 distinct CDR3 sequences listed, approximately 13% were seen once; the top ten hold around 6.9%. This same sample was also taken into another study, of yellow fever vaccine responses in identical twins. That work states: Twins' vaccine T cell responses were reported to seem partly convergent and partly personalized.

The sequencing input was CD8+ T cells sorted from blood. This chain joins TRBV12-3 or TRBV12-4 and TRBJ1-1, with a weak D call TRBD1 (6 bases). This receptor was identified in a woman younger than 35 in good health. The CDR3 DNA reads TGTGCCAGCAGTTTAACCAGGGGTGAAGCTTTCTTT. As protein: CASSLTRGEAFF.